The TCR beta chain under discussion was sequenced for a study of shared clonotypes between healthy human individuals. Regarding the study as a whole: Sharing of clonotypes among donors was expected to vary with sequencing depth. Estimated richness was generally greater in naive than memory subsets.

As concerns this clone: What it binds is not known.

The assay ran at deep level. Produced via immunoSEQ multiplex PCR; TCRdb's table is partial and in-frame only. This sample yields 2 million to 3 million clones, of which over 85% are seen a single time; approximately 0.37% belongs to the top ten. This clonotype originated in a man aged 18-30 years in good health. Some clones in this sample may be carry-over from other donors' samples. Sequencing input: naive CD4+ T cells from PBMCs. This sample's subset: CD45RA+ positively selected.

The CDR3 region is CASRVLTGELFF. CDR3 DNA: TGTGCCAGCAGAGTCCTAACCGGGGAGCTGTTTTTT. The chain links TRBV6-1 to TRBJ2-2; no reliable D call. The CDR3 has 12 amino acids. Per the germline V gene, CDR1 is MNHNS and CDR2 is SASEGT. V dropped 6 bases and J dropped 5 bases, with 7 bases sitting between them.